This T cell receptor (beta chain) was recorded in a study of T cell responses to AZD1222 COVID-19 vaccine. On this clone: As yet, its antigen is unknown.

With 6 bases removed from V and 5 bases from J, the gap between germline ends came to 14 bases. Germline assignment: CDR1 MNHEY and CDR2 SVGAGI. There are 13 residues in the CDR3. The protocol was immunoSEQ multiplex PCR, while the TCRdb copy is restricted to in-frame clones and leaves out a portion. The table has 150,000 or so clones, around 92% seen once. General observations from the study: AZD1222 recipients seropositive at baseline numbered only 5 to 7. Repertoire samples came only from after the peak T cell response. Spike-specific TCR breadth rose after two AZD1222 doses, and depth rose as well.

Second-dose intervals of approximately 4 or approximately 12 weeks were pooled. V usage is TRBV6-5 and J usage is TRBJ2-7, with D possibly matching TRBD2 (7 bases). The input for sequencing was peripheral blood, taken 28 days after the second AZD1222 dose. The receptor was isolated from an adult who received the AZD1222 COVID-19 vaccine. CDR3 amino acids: CASRIQGGNEQYF. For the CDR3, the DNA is TGTGCCAGCAGGATACAGGGAGGGAACGAGCAGTACTTC.